One and the same sample provided the 10 T cell receptor beta chains below, sequenced in a study of cytomegalovirus exposure and HLA in healthy donors. PCR was performed using 60 Vbeta and 13 Jbeta primers. Here immunoSEQ multiplex PCR was the method, and the copy in TCRdb shows in-frame clones only, minus some. The table has about 130,000 clones, around 70% seen once. Material for sequencing was PBMCs. The receptors were sampled from a human donor in good health.

V usage is TRBV7-2 and J usage is TRBJ2-4, with 7 positions matching TRBD2. CDR1 is SGHTA, CDR2 FQGNSA, per germline. The CDR3 extends over 15 amino acids. J gave up 6 bases and V 5 bases, and 10 bases lay outside the gene matches. The chain's CDR3 is CASSPSLARGNIQYF. Here the CDR3 DNA reads TGTGCCAGCAGCCCTTCACTAGCGCGGGGAAACATTCAGTACTTC.

The chain is built from TRBV9 and TRBJ2-1; D possibly corresponds to TRBD1 (6 bases). The germline V and J ends were trimmed by 0 bases and 8 bases, with 12 bases remaining between them. The CDR3 consists of 14 residues. Germline CDR1 is SGDLS and CDR2 is YYNGEE. The chain's CDR3 is CASSVAEGEDEQFF. The CDR3 DNA reads TGTGCCAGCAGCGTAGCTGAGGGGGAAGATGAGCAGTTCTTC.

The genes are TRBV29-1 and TRBJ1-5; 7 nucleotides align to TRBD1. Germline CDR1 and CDR2: SQVTM and ANQGSEA. The J segment lost 6 bases and the V segment lost 0 bases, leaving 8 bases of the junction unmatched. The CDR3 runs 15 residues. Here the CDR3 reads CSVEESRGRGQPQHF. Here the CDR3 DNA reads TGCAGCGTTGAAGAGTCCAGGGGGAGAGGTCAGCCCCAGCATTTT.

The chain is built from TRBV7-9 and TRBJ2-4; 11 bases align to TRBD1. Germline-derived CDR1 and CDR2 are SEHNR and FQNEAQ (reference sequence). Germline trimming cut 5 bases from V and 15 bases from J; bases unmatched to any gene: 6. The CDR3 runs to 12 residues. CDR3 DNA: TGTGCCAGCAGCGGACAGGGGGCGACTAGGTACTTC. Protein product: CASSGQGATRYF.

The rearrangement uses TRBV29-1 and TRBJ1-1; D remains ambiguous. Germline lookup yields CDR1 SQVTM and CDR2 ANQGSEA. The length of the CDR3 is 13 residues. The V gene lost 7 bases and the J gene lost 4 bases, with 16 bases spanning the gap. CDR3 protein: CSAEAVSGTEAFF. The CDR3 DNA follows: TGCAGCGCAGAGGCGGTGTCGGGCACTGAAGCTTTCTTT.

For the CDR3, the DNA is TGTGCCACCAGCAGAGATCGCGGACAGGGTGGGCAGCCCCAGCATTTT. This gives the protein CATSRDRGQGGQPQHF. V gene TRBV15 combines with J gene TRBJ1-5; 8 bases line up with TRBD1. This CDR3 is 16 amino acids long. Germline loops: CDR1 LNHNV, CDR2 YYDKDF (reference sequence). Losses at the gene ends were 0 bases for V and 7 bases for J; bases not matched to a gene: 8.

This sequence joins TRBV5-4 and TRBJ1-4; 8 positions agree with TRBD1. CDR1 is SGHNT and CDR2 is YYREEE in the germline V gene (reference sequence). CDR3 length: 15 amino acids. Unmatched junction bases numbered 6, after V lost 4 bases and J lost 4 bases. The CDR3 protein is CASSNQDRVNEKLFF. The CDR3 nucleotides are TGTGCCAGCAGCAACCAGGACAGGGTTAATGAAAAACTGTTTTTT.

The chain uses TRBV15 and TRBJ2-7, with D possibly being TRBD2 (6 bases). Per germline, CDR1 LNHNV and CDR2 YYDKDF (reference sequence). V lost 0 bases and J lost 2, with 8 bases in between. The CDR3 has 14 residues. CDR3 loop: CATSREREAYEQYF. CDR3 in DNA: TGTGCCACCAGCAGAGAAAGGGAGGCCTACGAGCAGTACTTC.

The rearrangement joins TRBV6-7 to TRBJ1-5; 7 nucleotides line up with TRBD1. TRBV6-7 counts as an open reading frame of uncertain function. V dropped 2 bases and J dropped 5; count of bases not matched to a gene: 3. This CDR3 is 14 amino acids long. CDR3 nucleotide sequence: TGTGCCAGCAGTTACGACAGGGTAGATCAGCCCCAGCATTTT. Its protein product is CASSYDRVDQPQHF.

This clone has more than one count but fewer than ten. The chain recombines TRBV19 with TRBJ2-7; maybe TRBD1 (6 bases). V lost 3 bases and J lost 5, with 17 bases in between. CDR1 is LNHDA, CDR2 SQIVND, per germline (reference sequence). This CDR3 is built from 15 residues. The CDR3 nucleotides are TGTGCCAGTAGTATCATCCTACAGGGCAGGGACGAGCAGTACTTC. Its translation: CASSIILQGRDEQYF.